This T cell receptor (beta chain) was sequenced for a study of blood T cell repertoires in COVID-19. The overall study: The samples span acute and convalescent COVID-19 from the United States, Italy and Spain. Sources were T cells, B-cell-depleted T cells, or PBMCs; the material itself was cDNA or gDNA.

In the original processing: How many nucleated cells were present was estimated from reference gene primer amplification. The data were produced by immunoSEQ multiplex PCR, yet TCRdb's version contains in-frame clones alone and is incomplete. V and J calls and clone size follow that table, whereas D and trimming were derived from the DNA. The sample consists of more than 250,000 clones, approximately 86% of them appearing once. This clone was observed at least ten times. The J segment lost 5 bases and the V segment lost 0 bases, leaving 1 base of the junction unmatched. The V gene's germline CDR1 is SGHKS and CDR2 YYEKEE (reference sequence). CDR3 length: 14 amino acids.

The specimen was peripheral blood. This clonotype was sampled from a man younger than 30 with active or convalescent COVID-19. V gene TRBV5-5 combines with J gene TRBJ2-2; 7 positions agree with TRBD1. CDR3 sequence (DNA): TGTGCCAGCAGCTTGGAGGGACAGACCGGGGAGCTGTTTTTT. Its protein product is CASSLEGQTGELFF. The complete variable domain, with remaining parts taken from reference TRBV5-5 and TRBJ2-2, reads DAGVTQSPTHLIKTRGQQVTLRCSPISGHKSVSWYQQVLGQGPQFIFQYYEKEERGRGNFPDRFSARQFPNYSSELNVNALLLGDSALYLCASSLEGQTGELFFGEGSRLTVL.